This TCR beta chain was documented in a study of identical twins. TCRdb re-derived calls from the 5' RACE reads in MiXCR, one entry per CDR3 protein. This table has roughly 1.6 million distinct CDR3 sequences, less than 40% appearing once. In this sample, this clonotype turned up a few times. Each donor (without exception) was a healthy Caucasian. Material: cord blood. This sequence originates from a newborn girl in good health.

The CDR3 region is CAISESGWIYGYTF. The CDR3 region has the DNA TGTGCCATCAGTGAGTCAGGGTGGATCTATGGCTACACCTTC. The chain is built from TRBV10-3 and TRBJ1-2; D ambiguous. The CDR3 sequence is 14 residues long. The germline V and J ends were trimmed by 0 bases and 4 bases, with 9 bases remaining between them. From germline, CDR1 is ENHRY and CDR2 SYGVKD.